Below, 19 T cell receptor beta chains from the same sample are listed, as sequenced in a study of blood T cell repertoires in COVID-19 (dated by TCRdb to about 2020). Libraries were built with the immunoSEQ multiplex PCR assay. TCRdb stores this immuneACCESS table with in-frame sequences only. Part of the clones is absent; in the studies checked, under half of the shortfall reflects unresolved V genes, and no reason is known for the rest. Present in this sample are about 200,000 clones, approximately 88% of which were seen just once. The ten largest clones take up about 6% of the sample. Sequencing input: peripheral blood. These receptors all come from a man aged 55-75 years who had recovered from COVID-19.

V is TRBV11-2 and J is TRBJ1-1; a possible D gene is TRBD1 (6 bases). The germline CDR1 and CDR2 sequences are SGHAT and FQNNGV. V lost 0 bases and J 8 bases, leaving 10 bases between the germline ends. The CDR3 totals 13 residues. The DNA of the CDR3 is TGTGCCAGCAGCTTAGAAGCAGGGGCAGAAGCTTTCTTT. This encodes CASSLEAGAEAFF.

A word on this clone: No conserved phenylalanine or tryptophan is present at the end of the CDR3, so a read error is the likely explanation. The DNA is left out, because the CDR3 cannot be placed on it with certainty; the CDR3 is given as TCRdb lists it. This chain links TRBV30 with TRBJ1-4. Germline V CDR1 and CDR2: GTSNPN, SVGIG (reference sequence). The CDR3 is 16 residues long, ends included. This CDR3 is CAWTWRDMDPSSSPAG.

V usage is TRBV19 and J usage is TRBJ1-1; maybe TRBD1 (6 bases). CDR1 and CDR2 from the germline V gene are LNHDA and SQIVND (reference sequence). The CDR3 is 15 amino acids. V shed 5 bases and J shed 5 bases, with 18 bases lying between them. The CDR3 here is CASSAPQGISTEAFF. DNA for the CDR3: TGTGCCAGTAGTGCCCCACAGGGAATATCGACTGAAGCTTTCTTT. The variable domain in full, with the rest retrieved from reference TRBV19 and TRBJ1-1, is DGGITQSPKYLFRKEGQNVTLSCEQNLNHDAMYWYRQDPGQGLRLIYYSQIVNDFQKGDIAEGYSVSREKKESFPLTVTSAQKNPTAFYLCASSAPQGISTEAFFGQGTRLTVV.

In this sample, this clone turned up a few times. V and J are TRBV2 and TRBJ2-1; 7 bases line up with TRBD1. With 7 bases clipped from V and 4 bases from J, the junction kept 10 bases outside the gene matches. The CDR3 length is 15 residues. Germline lookup yields CDR1 SNHLY and CDR2 FYNNEI. The CDR3 DNA is TGTGCCAGCAAATCCGGGACAGAGAGTTACAATGAGCAGTTCTTC. Encoded protein: CASKSGTESYNEQFF.

This clone was seen just once. The CDR3 is CASAAGQGASGANVLTF. Here the CDR3 DNA reads TGTGCCAGCGCTGCGGGACAGGGGGCTTCTGGGGCCAACGTCCTGACTTTC. The chain has TRBV27 and TRBJ2-6, with 12 bases lining up with TRBD1. The germline CDR1 and CDR2 sequences are MNHEY and SMNVEV (reference sequence). Trimming at V came to 8 bases and at J to 1 base, leaving 6 bases not matched to a gene. CDR3 size: 17 residues.

The rearrangement uses TRBV10-2 and TRBJ1-2; 7 bases are shared with TRBD1. The CDR3 length is 14 residues. With 4 bases clipped from V and 4 bases from J, the junction kept 6 bases outside the gene matches. Germline-derived CDR1 and CDR2 are WSHSY and SAAADI. The CDR3: CASSGNRGSYGYTF. In DNA form, the CDR3 reads TGCGCCAGCAGTGGGAACAGGGGAAGCTATGGCTACACCTTC.

V is TRBV18 and J is TRBJ1-2; 7 nucleotides match TRBD1. The germline gives CDR1 KGHSH, CDR2 LQKENI. The V gene end was trimmed by 4 bases and the J gene end by 8 bases; junction bases not matched to a gene: 16. The CDR3 runs to 16 residues. CDR3 in amino acids: CASSHRDSQEYNGYTF. The CDR3 bases are TGTGCCAGCTCACACCGGGACAGCCAGGAGTATAACGGCTACACCTTC.

The rearrangement uses TRBV3-1 (or the pseudogene TRBV3-2) and TRBJ1-1, with D unclear. Germline CDR1 is LGHDT and CDR2 is YNNKEL (reference sequence). This CDR3 spans 15 amino acids. V dropped 1 base and J dropped 0 bases, with 9 bases sitting between them. The CDR3 loop reads CASSQGDLMNTEAFF. The DNA of the CDR3 is TGTGCCAGCAGCCAAGGAGATTTGATGAACACTGAAGCTTTCTTT.

This clone has only one observation. The chain uses TRBV29-1 and TRBJ2-2; no reliable D call. Germline V gene sequence: CDR1 SQVTM, CDR2 ANQGSEA. The CDR3 contains 12 residues. Trimming took 2 bases from V and 6 from J, leaving 7 bases between them. CDR3 loop: CSVEIRAGELFF. The CDR3 DNA reads TGCAGCGTTGAAATTCGGGCCGGGGAGCTGTTTTTT.

The genes are TRBV2 and TRBJ2-7; D perhaps matches TRBD2 (6 bases). The V gene lost 8 bases and the J gene lost 3 bases, with 8 bases spanning the gap. CDR3 length equals 11 residues. Germline values: CDR1 SNHLY, CDR2 FYNNEI. This CDR3 is CASAGGYEQYF. CDR3 in DNA: TGTGCCAGCGCCGGGGGCTACGAGCAGTACTTC.

The chain has TRBV19 and TRBJ2-5; TRBD2 might be the D (5 bases). Germline V gene sequence: CDR1 LNHDA, CDR2 SQIVND (reference sequence). The CDR3 spans 17 residues. The germline V and J ends were trimmed by 7 bases and 4 bases, with 25 bases remaining between them. In nucleotides, the CDR3 is TGTGCCAGTACGAGAGGAGGTTCGTGGCAGAAGGGAGAGACCCAGTACTTC. Amino acid sequence: CASTRGGSWQKGETQYF.

The rearrangement joins TRBV11-3 to TRBJ2-1, with 12 bases matching TRBD2. The V segment lost 4 bases and the J segment 2 bases; nucleotides outside the gene matches: 3. The germline V gene encodes CDR1 SGHNT and CDR2 YENEEA. The length of the CDR3 is 16 residues. CDR3 sequence (DNA): TGTGCCAGCAGCTCGACTAGCGGGGGCGCCTACAATGAGCAGTTCTTC. Residues: CASSSTSGGAYNEQFF.

The chain employs TRBV21-1 and TRBJ2-5; the table calls TRBD1, which could not be checked here. TRBV21-1 is described as a pseudogene. The CDR3 length is 15 residues. The CDR3, as DNA: TGTGCCAGCAGCAGGGGGACAGGGTTTAAAGAGACCCAGTACTTC. Translating gives CASSRGTGFKETQYF.

V usage is TRBV19 and J usage is TRBJ2-7; TRBD1 agrees at 10 bases. CDR1 is LNHDA and CDR2 is SQIVND in the germline V gene (reference sequence). V lost 4 bases to trimming and J lost 4 bases; unmatched junction nucleotides: 4. The CDR3 loop spans 14 amino acids. The CDR3 region has the DNA TGTGCCAGTAGTAGCGGACAGGGGGTTTACGAGCAGTACTTC. It translates to CASSSGQGVYEQYF.

V and J are TRBV7-2 and TRBJ1-5; TRBD1 aligns across 7 bases. The CDR3 spans 13 residues. Germline loops: CDR1 SGHTA, CDR2 FQGNSA. The junction had 6 bases not matched to a gene; V was cut back by 7 bases and J by 6 bases. The CDR3 DNA reads as TGTGCCAGCACCGACGACAGGGTTCAGCCCCAGCATTTT. It translates to CASTDDRVQPQHF. Drawing the rest from reference TRBV7-2 and TRBJ1-5, the complete variable domain is GAGVSQSPSNKVTEKGKDVELRCDPISGHTALYWYRQSLGQGLEFLIYFQGNSAPDKSGLPSDRFSAERTGGSVSTLTIQRTQQEDSAVYLCASTDDRVQPQHFGDGTRLSIL.

This chain links TRBV3-1 (or the pseudogene TRBV3-2) with TRBJ1-6, with D possibly TRBD1 on 6 matching bases. Between the trimmed V and J ends, which lost 2 bases and 9 bases, there was a span of 11 bases. This CDR3 spans 14 amino acids. Per germline, CDR1 LGHDT and CDR2 YNNKEL (reference sequence). DNA of the CDR3: TGTGCCAGCAGCCAAACAGGGCGCATTTCACCCCTCCACTTT. Protein product: CASSQTGRISPLHF.

The chain carries TRBV5-1 and TRBJ2-3; 7 nucleotides align to TRBD2. Unmatched junction bases numbered 7, after V lost 0 bases and J lost 3 bases. Per the germline V gene, CDR1 is SGHRS and CDR2 is YFSETQ. The CDR3 is made up of 16 amino acids. CDR3 sequence reads: CASSLAYGLGTDTQYF. CDR3 DNA sequence: TGCGCCAGCAGCTTGGCCTATGGACTAGGGACAGATACGCAGTATTTT.

The J gene is TRBJ2-2, the V gene TRBV6-2 or TRBV6-3; D gene unclear. The V end lost 4 bases, the J end lost 7 bases, and 7 bases lay between the germline ends. This CDR3 comprises 12 residues. Germline V gene sequence: CDR1 MNHEY, CDR2 SVGEGT. The CDR3, as DNA: TGTGCCAGCAGTTCCTATAACGGGGAGCTGTTTTTT. This sequence encodes CASSSYNGELFF.

This sequence joins TRBV6-6 and TRBJ2-7; 10 bases are a match to TRBD1. Germline-derived CDR1 and CDR2 are MNHNY and SVGAGI (reference sequence). There are 13 residues in the CDR3. V shed 4 bases, J shed 6 bases, and the junction held 3 bases outside the gene matches. The DNA for the CDR3 is TGTGCCAGCAGTTCCGGACAGGGGGTCGAGCAGTACTTC. Amino acid sequence: CASSSGQGVEQYF.